This entry is about one TCR beta chain. Its specificity is not known. As to time point: approximately eleven-day in vitro stimulation with candidate neoantigen peptide 3. All patients were mismatch repair deficient, assessed by either PCR or immunohistochemistry. A few pembrolizumab responders had their TCRs sequenced. Cells were stimulated approximately nine days with each of roughly 7 ELISpot-reactive neoantigens. The length of the CDR3 is 15 residues. Germline V gene data show CDR1 as SNHLY and CDR2 as FYNNEI. V gave up 0 bases and J gave up 8 bases; unmatched junction bases: 3. TCRdb's table, derived via immunoSEQ multiplex PCR, lists solely in-frame clones and lacks some. The sample records some 10,000 clones, around nine tenths being singletons. The record originates from a study of PD-1 blockade in mismatch repair-deficient tumors. Overall study findings and caveats: Tumor-resident clones, often undetectable pretreatment in blood, expanded then contracted after pembrolizumab.

The input for sequencing was cells cultured in vitro, taken from a patient treated with pembrolizumab. V is TRBV2 and J is TRBJ2-1, with TRBD2 identical over 11 bases. The TCR originated in an adult with mismatch repair-deficient cancer. CDR3: CASSEATSGSHEQFF. The CDR3 DNA follows: TGTGCCAGCAGTGAAGCAACTAGCGGGAGCCATGAGCAGTTCTTC.